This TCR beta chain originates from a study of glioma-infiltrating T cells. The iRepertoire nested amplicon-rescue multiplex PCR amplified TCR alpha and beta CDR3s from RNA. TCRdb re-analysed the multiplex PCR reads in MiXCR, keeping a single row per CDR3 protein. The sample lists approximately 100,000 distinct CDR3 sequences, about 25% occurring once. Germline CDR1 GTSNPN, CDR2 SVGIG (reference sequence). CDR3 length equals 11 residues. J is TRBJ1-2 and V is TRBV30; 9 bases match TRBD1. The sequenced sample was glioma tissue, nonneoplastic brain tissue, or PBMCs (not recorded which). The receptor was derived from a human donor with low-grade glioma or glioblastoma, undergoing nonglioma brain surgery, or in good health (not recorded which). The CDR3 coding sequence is TGTGCGTTGGACAGGGGCTATGGCTACACCTTC. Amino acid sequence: CALDRGYGYTF.